Presented here are 12 T cell receptor beta chains from one specimen sequenced in a study of blood T cell repertoires in COVID-19 (dated by TCRdb to 2019 to 2021). Receptors were amplified or captured by the immunoSEQ multiplex PCR assay. The source is immuneACCESS, and TCRdb retained only in-frame sequences with V and J called. Part of the clones is not carried over; for the studies checked, unresolved V genes explain less than half of this, and the remainder is unexplained. In all, the sample holds about 440,000 clones, and around nine tenths of those were seen once. The biggest ten clones account for around 4.4% of the sample. The sequencing input was peripheral blood. The source is a woman in her thirties with acute or convalescent COVID-19.

J is TRBJ1-2 and V is TRBV5-1, with D maybe TRBD1 (6 bases). The CDR3 runs to 15 residues. CDR1 is SGHRS, CDR2 YFSETQ, per germline. The V end was cut by 4 bases, the J end by 2 bases, with 15 bases between. CDR3 bases: TGCGCCAGCAGCAATGGGACAAGCCCCAACTATGGCTACACCTTC. It is translated as CASSNGTSPNYGYTF.

This chain connects TRBV5-5 to TRBJ1-2; unclear D gene. Deletions cut 0 bases from V and 8 bases from J, with 20 bases between. Germline V gene lookup returns CDR1 SGHKS and CDR2 YYEKEE (reference sequence). The CDR3 is 16 amino acids. CDR3 bases: TGTGCCAGCAGCTTGGATCTGCCCCCGGCGCCGGGGGGCTACACCTTC. Amino acid sequence: CASSLDLPPAPGGYTF. The full variable domain, in which reference TRBV5-5 and TRBJ1-2 provide the parts outside the CDR3, is DAGVTQSPTHLIKTRGQQVTLRCSPISGHKSVSWYQQVLGQGPQFIFQYYEKEERGRGNFPDRFSARQFPNYSSELNVNALLLGDSALYLCASSLDLPPAPGGYTFGSGTRLTVV.

V and J are TRBV5-4 and TRBJ1-2; 8 positions agree with TRBD1. The CDR3 runs 17 residues. V lost 3 bases to trimming and J lost 4 bases; unmatched junction nucleotides: 14. The germline V gene has CDR1 SGHNT and CDR2 YYREEE (reference sequence). The CDR3 spells CASSYDRGPNLVYGYTF. Written as DNA, the CDR3 is TGTGCCAGCAGCTATGACAGGGGCCCCAATTTAGTCTATGGCTACACCTTC.

This clone has more than one count but fewer than ten. The chain combines TRBV30 with TRBJ1-2; no clear D. This CDR3 has 13 residues. From germline, CDR1 is GTSNPN and CDR2 SVGIG (reference sequence). Trimming removed 8 bases at V and 0 bases at J, with 13 bases between. In DNA, the CDR3 is TGTGCCGGAACCCGGAGAGCTAACTATGGCTACACCTTC. Its translation is CAGTRRANYGYTF. Variable domain in full (rest from reference TRBV30 and TRBJ1-2): SQTIHQWPATLVQPVGSPLSLECTVEGTSNPNLYWYRQAAGRGLQLLFYSVGIGQISSEVPQNLSASRPQDRQFILSSKKLLLSDSGFYLCAGTRRANYGYTFGSGTRLTVV.

The chain joins TRBV6-5 to TRBJ1-2, with TRBD1 matching 9 bases. The J segment lost 8 bases and the V segment lost 5 bases, leaving 12 bases of the junction unmatched. The CDR3 spans 15 residues. In germline, CDR1 is MNHEY, CDR2 SVGAGI. DNA of the CDR3: TGTGCCAGCAGTACCGCACAGGGGGCGCTCAGCGGCTACACCTTC. It encodes CASSTAQGALSGYTF.

The genes are TRBV2 and TRBJ1-2; D unclear. Germline CDR1 and CDR2: SNHLY and FYNNEI. With 7 bases removed from V and 1 base from J, the gap between germline ends came to 10 bases. The CDR3 runs to 13 residues. Here the CDR3 reads CASTQVYNYGYTF. The CDR3 DNA follows: TGTGCCAGCACCCAGGTTTATAACTATGGCTACACCTTC.

The V and J genes are TRBV21-1 and TRBJ1-1; TRBD1 is taken as the D call from the table, unchecked against the DNA. TRBV21-1 is classified as a pseudogene. The length of the CDR3 is 16 residues. In nucleotides, the CDR3 is TGTGCCAGCTATAAGGGGGCGCTTAAGAAGAACACTGAAGCTTTCTTT. Translated: CASYKGALKKNTEAFF.

The V and J genes are TRBV24-1 and TRBJ2-3; 9 bases align to TRBD1. CDR1 and CDR2 (germline): KGHDR, SFDVKD. This CDR3 is 17 amino acids long. With V trimmed by 4 bases and J by 6 bases, 13 bases remained unmatched. The CDR3 nucleotides are TGTGCCACCAGTGACACACTCGGACAGGGGAGACGGGATACGCAGTATTTT. Its protein is CATSDTLGQGRRDTQYF.

The V and J genes are TRBV5-1 and TRBJ2-1; D possibly corresponds to TRBD2 (6 bases). Per the germline V gene, CDR1 is SGHRS and CDR2 is YFSETQ. V lost 1 base and J 0 bases, leaving 11 bases between the germline ends. CDR3 size: 16 residues. The CDR3 spells CASSLWGESSYNEQFF. In nucleotides, the CDR3 is TGCGCCAGCAGCTTGTGGGGGGAAAGCTCCTACAATGAGCAGTTCTTC.

In nucleotides, the CDR3 is TGTGCCAGTAGAGCGCAGAGGTGGAACACTGAAGCTTTCTTT. Its protein is CASRAQRWNTEAFF. This sequence joins TRBV19 and TRBJ1-1, with D unclear. The V end was cut by 6 bases, the J end by 1 base, with 12 bases between. This CDR3 comprises 14 residues. Germline V gene lookup returns CDR1 LNHDA and CDR2 SQIVND (reference sequence).

The chain is built from TRBV27 and TRBJ2-3; no firm D call. The V and J ends lost 5 bases and 6 bases respectively, with 18 bases between them. Germline CDR1 is MNHEY and CDR2 is SMNVEV (reference sequence). This CDR3 spans 15 amino acids. The CDR3 is CASSQQPPVADTQYF. CDR3 DNA: TGTGCCAGCAGTCAACAACCCCCCGTAGCCGATACGCAGTATTTT.

This rearrangement joins TRBV12-3 or TRBV12-4 to TRBJ2-1; D is unclear. This CDR3 contains 12 residues. V was trimmed by 3 bases and J by 7 bases, leaving 7 bases between them. CDR3 loop: CASSFTGNEQFF. CDR3 in DNA: TGTGCCAGCAGTTTCACCGGGAATGAGCAGTTCTTC.